This entry lists 4 T cell receptor beta chains sequenced from one sample in a study of PD-1 blockade in classical Hodgkin lymphoma. Assay: immunoSEQ multiplex PCR; the TCRdb copy retains only in-frame clones and omits some. The sample holds some 33,000 clones, around 81% seen once. As to time point: cycle 4 day 1 (C4D1), after five to seven weeks of nivolumab. All patients experienced relapse after autologous stem cell transplantation, and brentuximab vedotin exposure was variable. Sequencing used peripheral blood mononuclear cells (PBMCs), obtained before the fourth cycle of nivolumab. Source of these receptors: a human donor with classical Hodgkin lymphoma.

This clone showed up just a few times. Other DNA variants within this sample encode the same CDR3. This chain connects TRBV5-8 to TRBJ2-1; 12 bases map to TRBD2. Germline CDR1 SGHTS, CDR2 YDEGEE. The CDR3 spans 16 residues. J gave up 4 bases and V 4 bases, and 6 bases lay outside the gene matches. The CDR3 DNA follows: TGTGCCAGCAGCCACGGGACTAGCGGGCTATACAATGAGCAGTTCTTC. It translates to CASSHGTSGLYNEQFF.

As for this clone: One junction end disagrees with the germline gene, perhaps due to a read error. J is TRBJ2-1 and V is TRBV28, with D perhaps matching TRBD2 (5 bases). Germline CDR1 reads MDHEN; CDR2 reads SYDVKM. The CDR3 is made up of 15 amino acids. The CDR3, as DNA: TGTGCCAGCAGTTTGATCGGGGTCTCCTACAATAAGCAGTTCTTC. Translation: CASSLIGVSYNKQFF.

The rearrangement joins TRBV7-9 to TRBJ2-7; 9 positions match TRBD1. Germline assignment: CDR1 SEHNR and CDR2 FQNEAQ (reference sequence). V dropped 5 bases and J dropped 4; count of bases not matched to a gene: 3. There are 13 residues in the CDR3. The CDR3 DNA reads TGTGCCAGCAGCCCGGGGACAGGGTACGAGCAGTACTTC. This translates into CASSPGTGYEQYF.

By sample share, this clone is medium-sized. The gene calls are TRBV27 and TRBJ2-7; 14 bases are a match to TRBD2. The CDR3 spans 17 residues. Unmatched junction bases numbered 9, after V lost 3 bases and J lost 5 bases. Germline V CDR1 and CDR2: MNHEY, SMNVEV (reference sequence). The CDR3 nucleotides are TGTGCCAGCAGTTTCCCCGGGACTAGCGGGAGAATCGACGAGCAGTACTTC. It encodes CASSFPGTSGRIDEQYF.